Listed here are 7 T cell receptor beta chains from one sample, sequenced in a study of beta chain features in type 1 diabetes. Every bit of the isolated RNA underwent reverse transcription, so sequencing read expressed TCRB transcripts. Generated by immunoSEQ multiplex PCR, the TCRdb table keeps only in-frame clones and is missing some. Among just over 150,000 clones listed, 11% were seen once. Material for sequencing was central memory CD4+ T cells from blood. Source of these receptors: a man aged 18 to 35 in good health.

This CDR3 is CSVIINRISSGANVLTF. The CDR3, as DNA: TGCAGCGTTATAATAAACAGGATATCCTCTGGGGCCAACGTCCTGACTTTC. The rearrangement uses TRBV29-1 and TRBJ2-6; D may be TRBD1 (5 bases). The CDR3 runs 17 residues. V was shortened by 5 bases and J by 0 bases, with 17 bases between the two germline ends. Per germline, CDR1 SQVTM and CDR2 ANQGSEA.

The chain employs TRBV18 and TRBJ1-3; 10 nucleotides line up with TRBD1. Germline V gene sequence: CDR1 KGHSH, CDR2 LQKENI. The CDR3 is 15 amino acids. The V segment lost 6 bases and the J segment 3 bases; nucleotides outside the gene matches: 5. The CDR3 loop is CASSQGTGDGNTIYF. The CDR3 DNA is TGTGCCAGCTCTCAAGGGACAGGGGATGGAAACACCATATATTTT.

CDR3 sequence reads: CASSHRQSSYEQYF. CDR3 sequence (DNA): TGTGCCAGCAGTCACAGACAGAGCTCCTACGAGCAGTACTTC. The chain combines TRBV11-2 with TRBJ2-7; TRBD1 might be the D (5 bases). Looked up from germline, CDR1 is SGHAT and CDR2 is FQNNGV. The CDR3 consists of 14 residues. The V end lost 6 bases, the J end lost 0 bases, and 12 bases lay between the germline ends.

V usage is TRBV29-1 and J usage is TRBJ1-1; the D is unclear. The CDR3 has 12 amino acids. With 2 bases removed from V and 5 bases from J, the gap between germline ends came to 9 bases. Germline CDR1 and CDR2: SQVTM and ANQGSEA. CDR3 sequence reads: CSVERTATEAFF. The DNA for the CDR3 is TGCAGCGTTGAACGCACAGCAACTGAAGCTTTCTTT.

This clone was picked up a small number of times. This chain links TRBV11-2 with TRBJ2-1, with D hard to call. V shed 5 bases and J shed 12 bases, with 20 bases lying between them. Germline loops: CDR1 SGHAT, CDR2 FQNNGV. The CDR3 has 14 amino acids. The CDR3 spells CASSTSDARFRQFF. The CDR3 DNA reads TGTGCCAGCAGCACCTCCGACGCTCGGTTTAGGCAGTTCTTC.

The V gene is TRBV7-9, the J gene TRBJ2-3; possibly TRBD2 for D (5 bases). Trimming cost V 2 bases and J 5 bases, with 11 bases left between them. In germline, CDR1 is SEHNR, CDR2 FQNEAQ (reference sequence). The CDR3 is 14 amino acids. The CDR3 nucleotides read TGTGCCAGCAGCTTATCCTGGGAGCGAGATACGCAGTATTTT. Its protein product is CASSLSWERDTQYF.

The table lists this clone with many counts. The chain couples TRBV11-2 to TRBJ2-2, with TRBD2 as a possible D gene (5 bases). Germline lookup yields CDR1 SGHAT and CDR2 FQNNGV. The CDR3 loop spans 15 amino acids. Trimming stripped 6 bases from V and 4 bases from J, with 15 bases between. This CDR3 is CASRGIRRSTGELFF. The CDR3 DNA reads as TGTGCCAGCAGGGGTATCAGGAGGAGCACCGGGGAGCTGTTTTTT.